The T cell receptor beta chain described here comes from a study of blood T cell repertoires in COVID-19. Study at large: Nucleic acid was either cDNA or gDNA, and it came from T cells, B-cell-depleted T cells, or PBMCs.

This CDR3 region has 15 residues. CDR1 and CDR2 (germline): SGHRS, YFSETQ. V was cut by 0 bases and J by 2 bases, with 12 bases left in between. Per the original data handling: Amplification of reference gene primers provided the estimated nucleated cell counts. Assay: immunoSEQ multiplex PCR; the TCRdb copy retains only in-frame clones and omits some. Clonal size and the V and J genes are those of that table, whereas D and trimming came from the DNA. This table holds about half a million clones, roughly 87% found once. This TCR was recovered from a man younger than 35 with COVID-19, enrolled during active disease. The rearrangement joins TRBV5-1 to TRBJ2-7; a weak D match, TRBD2 (5 bases). The specimen was peripheral blood. This chain's CDR3 is CASSLGSGMPYEQYF. DNA for the CDR3: TGCGCCAGCAGCTTGGGCAGCGGAATGCCCTACGAGCAGTACTTC.